This T cell receptor (beta chain) was recorded in a study of T cell repertoires in cytomegalovirus infection. Study-level findings and limits: Summed frequency of shared TCR beta families picked out CMV carriers who also had the relevant HLA.

As regards this clonotype: What it binds is unknown.

MiXCR, applied by TCRdb to the reads, yields one record per CDR3 protein. The data show 28,000 or so distinct CDR3 sequences, 15% to 20% seen once. Deletions cut 0 bases from V and 6 bases from J, with 13 bases between. The CDR3 spans 15 residues. Germline V CDR1 and CDR2: SGDLS, YYNGEE. The material sequenced was CD8+ T cells from cultured PBMCs, taken from culture after CMV antigen stimulation. This TCR was recovered from a human donor in good health (CMV status not recorded). Some clones in this sample may be carry-over from other donors' samples. The chain recombines TRBV9 with TRBJ2-1; D possibly uses TRBD1 or TRBD2 (6 bases each). The CDR3 sequence is CASSVGGAGANEQFF. Here the CDR3 DNA reads TGTGCCAGCAGCGTAGGGGGGGCAGGGGCCAATGAGCAGTTCTTC.